This is a list of T cell receptor beta chains from one sample in a study of T cells and copy number aberrations in small-cell lung cancer. The table came from immunoSEQ multiplex PCR; TCRdb's copy has only in-frame clones and leaves some out. The sample includes 2,500 to 4,000 clones, over 75% seen only once; the top ten take about 4.3%. The sample consisted of normal tissue next to the tumor. The source of these receptors is a middle-aged man with small cell lung cancer. Each CDR3 is given with its conserved first and last residue. The D gene is left open where the match is weak. Part of the rows lack a size; the others show once, few, many or a class for expanded clones.

TRBJ1-1 - TRBV4-1 - CASKGGGTEAFF TGCGCCAGCAAAGGGGGTGGCACTGAAGCTTTCTTT
TRBJ2-6 - TRBV19 - CASSIDGSSGANVLTF TGTGCCAGTAGTATAGATGGGAGCTCTGGGGCCAACGTCCTGACTTTC
TRBJ2-4 TRBD2 TRBV4-2 - CASSQDLDERGASLAKNIQYF TGTGCCAGCAGCCAAGATCTGGACGAGCGGGGGGCCTCTTTAGCCAAAAACATTCAGTACTTC
TRBJ2-7 - TRBV5-6 once CASSLSAGTYEQYF TGTGCCAGCAGCTTATCGGCAGGTACCTACGAGCAGTACTTC
TRBJ2-1 - TRBV28 - CASSFRGPSGGQFF TGTGCCAGCAGTTTCAGGGGCCCATCCGGCGGGCAGTTCTTC
TRBJ1-2 - TRBV28 - CASSLDMNYGYTF TGTGCCAGCAGTTTGGACATGAACTATGGCTACACCTTC
TRBJ1-5 - TRBV4-1 - CASSQDVGERPQHF TGCGCCAGCAGCCAAGATGTGGGGGAAAGGCCCCAGCATTTT
TRBJ1-4 - TRBV30 - CAWSPPWDTNEKLFF TGTGCCTGGAGCCCCCCTTGGGATACTAATGAAAAACTGTTTTTT
TRBJ2-7 TRBD2 TRBV2 once CASTPLVAGGREQYF TGTGCCAGCACCCCCCTAGTAGCGGGAGGGCGCGAGCAGTACTTC
TRBJ1-2 - TRBV28 - CASSFTGRAFGYTF TGTGCCAGCAGTTTTACCGGACGGGCTTTCGGCTACACCTTC
TRBJ1-1 - TRBV14 - CASSQVRRSAATNTEAFF TGTGCCAGCAGCCAAGTCAGGCGTTCGGCGGCCACGAACACTGAAGCTTTCTTT
TRBJ2-2 - TRBV30 once CAWQGVGNTGELFF TGTGCCTGGCAGGGAGTGGGGAACACTGGGGAGCTGTTTTTT
TRBJ1-5 - TRBV6-1 - CASSKGTQPQHF TGTGCCAGCAGTAAGGGGACTCAGCCCCAGCATTTT
TRBJ1-6 - TRBV6-4 - CASSDVVGGSPLHF TGTGCCAGCAGTGACGTCGTGGGGGGCTCACCCCTCCACTTT
TRBJ2-7 - TRBV7-2 - CASSDPKVAGTYEQYF TGTGCCAGCAGCGATCCCAAAGTGGCAGGGACCTACGAGCAGTACTTC
TRBJ1-4 TRBD1 TRBV6-6 - CASRLPDRGQKLFF TGTGCCAGCAGGCTACCCGACAGGGGACAAAAACTGTTTTTT
TRBJ2-3 - TRBV11-3 - CASSFSADTQYF TGTGCCAGCAGCTTCAGCGCAGATACGCAGTATTTT
TRBJ1-6 - TRBV6-4 - CASSDSGRAPLHF TGTGCCAGCAGTGACTCGGGGCGGGCACCCCTCCACTTT
TRBJ2-5 - TRBV27 - CASSLRLHHQETQYF TGTGCCAGCAGCCTGAGGCTACACCACCAAGAGACCCAGTACTTC
TRBJ2-1 TRBD2 TRBV7-3 - CASSPIRREGGNNEQFF TGTGCCAGCAGCCCAATACGAAGGGAGGGCGGAAACAATGAGCAGTTCTTC
TRBJ1-1 TRBD1 TRBV19 once CASRTGAREAFF TGTGCCAGCCGGACAGGGGCGCGTGAAGCTTTCTTT
TRBJ2-7 - TRBV21-1 - CASSIPDDEQYF TGTGCCAGCAGCATACCGGACGACGAGCAGTACTTC
TRBJ1-1 - TRBV29-1 - CSGIKGLDTEAFF TGCAGCGGTATTAAGGGGCTCGACACTGAAGCTTTCTTT
TRBJ1-1 - TRBV29-1 - CSAVNRAENTEAFF TGCAGCGCCGTAAACAGGGCTGAGAACACTGAAGCTTTCTTT
TRBJ2-5 TRBD2 TRBV10-3 - CAISDRLAQGETQYF TGTGCCATCAGTGATAGACTAGCGCAAGGGGAGACCCAGTACTTC
TRBJ2-1 TRBD2 TRBV2 - CASSTPSGNPSYNEQFF TGTGCCAGCAGTACTCCAAGCGGGAACCCCTCCTACAATGAGCAGTTCTTC
TRBJ2-1 TRBD1 TRBV5-1 - CASSLESGGTYNEQFF TGCGCCAGCAGCTTGGAGTCAGGGGGCACCTACAATGAGCAGTTCTTC
TRBJ2-3 - TRBV18 - CASSLSTDTQYF TGTGCCAGCTCGCTGAGCACAGATACGCAGTATTTT
TRBJ2-3 TRBD1 TRBV7-9 few CASSPSRTGVTSTDTQYF TGTGCCAGCAGCCCTTCCAGGACAGGGGTAACTAGCACAGATACGCAGTATTTT
TRBJ2-3 TRBD2 TRBV9 few CASSVGIAGLTDTQYF TGTGCCAGCAGCGTAGGGATAGCGGGGCTCACAGATACGCAGTATTTT
TRBJ2-1 TRBD2 TRBV2 - CASSPASGMGEQFF TGTGCCAGCAGCCCTGCTAGCGGGATGGGTGAGCAGTTCTTC
TRBJ2-2 TRBD2 TRBV30 - CACPPGGQNTGELFF TGTGCCTGTCCCCCGGGGGGGCAAAACACCGGGGAGCTGTTTTTT
TRBJ2-7 TRBD2 TRBV5-1 - CASSSGGRPYEQYF TGCGCCAGCAGCTCCGGGGGGAGGCCCTACGAGCAGTACTTC
TRBJ1-4 - TRBV6-1 - CATQDGYGVEKLFF TGTGCCACCCAGGACGGGTATGGGGTCGAAAAACTGTTTTTT
TRBJ1-3 - TRBV6-5 - CASKGWEYGNTIYF TGTGCCAGCAAGGGATGGGAGTATGGAAACACCATATATTTT
TRBJ1-2 TRBD1 TRBV27 - CASRGGFGGYTF TGTGCCAGCAGAGGGGGCTTTGGTGGCTACACCTTC
TRBJ2-3 - TRBV6-5 - CASSLAALGTDTQYF TGTGCCAGCAGTTTGGCGGCCTTAGGAACAGATACGCAGTATTTT
TRBJ2-1 TRBD2 TRBV30 - CAWKGGRGNQYNEQFF TGTGCCTGGAAGGGAGGGCGGGGGAATCAGTACAATGAGCAGTTCTTC
TRBJ2-7 TRBD2 TRBV14 - CASSQGSGGYEQYF TGTGCCAGCAGCCAAGGAAGCGGGGGGTACGAGCAGTACTTC
TRBJ1-3 TRBD1 TRBV7-6 - CASSSTTGVKNTIYF TGTGCCAGCAGTTCGACGACAGGGGTAAAAAACACCATATATTTT
TRBJ2-3 - TRBV2 - CASSELATGDTQYF TGTGCCAGCAGTGAACTAGCAACTGGTGATACGCAGTATTTT
TRBJ1-1 - TRBV9 - CASSVAQGTVNTEAFF TGTGCCAGCAGCGTAGCCCAGGGGACGGTGAACACTGAAGCTTTCTTT
TRBJ2-1 - TRBV29-1 - CSVEDSPNNEQFF TGCAGCGTTGAAGATTCCCCGAACAATGAGCAGTTCTTC
TRBJ2-1 - TRBV4-3 - CASSQDGVSSNEQFF TGCGCCAGCAGCCAAGATGGAGTGTCTAGCAATGAGCAGTTCTTC
TRBJ2-7 TRBD1 TRBV7-8 - CASSSGQGPIGEQYF TGTGCCAGCAGCTCGGGACAGGGTCCCATAGGGGAGCAGTACTTC
TRBJ2-5 - TRBV20-1 once CSASQETQYF TGCAGTGCTAGCCAAGAGACCCAGTACTTC